This TCR beta chain was identified during a study of T cells in Graves' hyperthyroidism and ophthalmopathy. The investigators amplified TCR beta CDR3 regions from RNA transcripts. First-round RT-PCR with HTBI primers amplified the TCR CDR3 region. A single record per CDR3 protein comes from TCRdb applying MiXCR to the multiplex PCR reads. The sample yields hundreds of thousands of distinct CDR3 sequences, about 15% seen once. In its sample, this clonotype was seen many times. Recently diagnosed hyperthyroidism of less than 2 months' duration affected patients aged 18 to 65. Criteria for exclusion of patients were uncontrolled infection, other autoimmune disease, pregnancy or lactation. Based on clinical symptoms, serum thyroxine and TRAb, thyroid ultrasound and orbital computed tomography, diagnoses were reached. The CDR3 loop spans 11 amino acids. Trimming shortened V by 7 bases and J by 8 bases, and 11 bases separated the two germline ends. Germline lookup yields CDR1 LNHDA and CDR2 SQIVND (reference sequence).

The gene calls are TRBV19 and TRBJ1-1; D might be TRBD1 (6 bases). Sequencing was done on a sample of blood. The sequence was collected from a woman under 30 with Graves' hyperthyroidism. The DNA for the CDR3 is TGTGCCAGTAAGGGGGGGACGGAAGCTTTCTTT. This codes for CASKGGTEAFF.